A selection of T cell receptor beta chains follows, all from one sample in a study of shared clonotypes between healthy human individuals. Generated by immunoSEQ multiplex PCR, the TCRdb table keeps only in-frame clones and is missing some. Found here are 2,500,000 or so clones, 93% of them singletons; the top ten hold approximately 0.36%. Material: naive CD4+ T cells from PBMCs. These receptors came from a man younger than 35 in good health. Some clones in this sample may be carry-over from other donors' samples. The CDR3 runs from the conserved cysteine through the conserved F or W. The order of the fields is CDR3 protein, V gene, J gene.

CASRPPGGAGVWEQFF	TRBV7-2	TRBJ2-1
CATGQNYGYTF	TRBV28	TRBJ1-2
CASSLGPGTQYF	TRBV7-8	TRBJ2-5
CASSQGPGSSYNSPLHF	TRBV4-1	TRBJ1-6
CASSPRVVHSGANVLTF	TRBV7-9	TRBJ2-6
CASSFSWGNTEAFF	TRBV7-9	TRBJ1-1
CATTPTSGIGNEQFF	TRBV15	TRBJ2-1
CASAGTSGNYEQYF	TRBV5-1	TRBJ2-7
CASSWDRGRWGNQPQHF	TRBV19	TRBJ1-5
CSVPRGDTDTQYF	TRBV29-1	TRBJ2-3
CASSLRQSSYNEQFF	TRBV5-5	TRBJ2-1
CASTSGGTYEQYF	TRBV28	TRBJ2-7
CASSSYSNQPQHF	TRBV7-9	TRBJ1-5
CASSQKVGELAGVPDTQYF	TRBV4-2	TRBJ2-3
CAWNRGANEKLFF	TRBV30	TRBJ1-4
CASSSRQATGELFF	TRBV7-3	TRBJ2-2
CASHGQGSYEQYF	TRBV6-6	TRBJ2-7
CASSLEGSYNEQFF	TRBV5-1	TRBJ2-1
CASSLTGTSELTQYF	TRBV7-2	TRBJ2-3
CASSLIVPQAPTDTQYF	TRBV5-6	TRBJ2-3
CASSSLTGLQETQYF	TRBV5-1	TRBJ2-5
CATSRDVGANYGYTF	TRBV15	TRBJ1-2
CSVRGSVQGGEQYF	TRBV29-1	TRBJ2-7
CASSGRGRETQYF	TRBV2	TRBJ2-5
CASSLVPRNTGELFF	TRBV7-2	TRBJ2-2
CASGGTSGRRGEQYF	TRBV2	NA
CASSSGTALRRNTEAFF	TRBV5-8	TRBJ1-1
CASSLDGARASYEQYF	TRBV5-1	TRBJ2-7